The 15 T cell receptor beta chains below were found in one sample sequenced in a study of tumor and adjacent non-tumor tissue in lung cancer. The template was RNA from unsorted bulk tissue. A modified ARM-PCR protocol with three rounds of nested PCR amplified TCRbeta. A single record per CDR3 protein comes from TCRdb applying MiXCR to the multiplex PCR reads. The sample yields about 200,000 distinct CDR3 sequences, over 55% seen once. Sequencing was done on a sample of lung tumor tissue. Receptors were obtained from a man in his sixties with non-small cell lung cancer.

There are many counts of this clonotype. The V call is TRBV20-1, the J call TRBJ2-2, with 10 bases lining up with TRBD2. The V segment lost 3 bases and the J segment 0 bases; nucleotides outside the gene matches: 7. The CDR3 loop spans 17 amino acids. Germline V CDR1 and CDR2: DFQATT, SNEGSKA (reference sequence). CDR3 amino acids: CSARSTGLAANTGELFF. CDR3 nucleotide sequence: TGCAGTGCTAGGAGCACCGGACTAGCGGCGAACACCGGGGAGCTGTTTTTT.

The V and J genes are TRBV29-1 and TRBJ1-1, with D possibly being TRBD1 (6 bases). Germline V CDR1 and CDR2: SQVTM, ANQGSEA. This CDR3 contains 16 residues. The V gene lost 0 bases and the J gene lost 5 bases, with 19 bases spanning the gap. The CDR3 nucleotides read TGCAGCGTTGAAGAACGGGATAGGGGGATCTGGACTGAAGCTTTCTTT. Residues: CSVEERDRGIWTEAFF. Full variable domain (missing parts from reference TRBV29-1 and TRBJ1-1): SAVISQKPSRDICQRGTSLTIQCQVDSQVTMMFWYRQQPGQSLTLIATANQGSEATYESGFVIDKFPISRPNLTFSTLTVSNMSPEDSSIYLCSVEERDRGIWTEAFFGQGTRLTVV.

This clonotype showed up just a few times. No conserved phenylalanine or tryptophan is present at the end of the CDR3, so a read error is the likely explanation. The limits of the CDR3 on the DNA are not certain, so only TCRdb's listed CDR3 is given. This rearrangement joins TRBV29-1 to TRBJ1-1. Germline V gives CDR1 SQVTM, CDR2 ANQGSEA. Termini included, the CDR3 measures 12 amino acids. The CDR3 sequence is CSVEGGYAEVFL.

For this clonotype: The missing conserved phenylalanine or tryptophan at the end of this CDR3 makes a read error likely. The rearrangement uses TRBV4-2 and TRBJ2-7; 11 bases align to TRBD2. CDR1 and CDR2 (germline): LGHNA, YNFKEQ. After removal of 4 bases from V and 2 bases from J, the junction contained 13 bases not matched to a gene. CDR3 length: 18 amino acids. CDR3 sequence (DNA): TGTGCCAGCAGCCCTTCCGTGACTAGCGGGAAGGCCACCTACGAGCAGTACTTA. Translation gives CASSPSVTSGKATYEQYL.

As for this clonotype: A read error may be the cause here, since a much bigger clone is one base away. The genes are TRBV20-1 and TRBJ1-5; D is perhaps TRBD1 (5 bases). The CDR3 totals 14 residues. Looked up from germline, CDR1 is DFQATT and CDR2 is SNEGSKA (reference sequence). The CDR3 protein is CIARGREINQPQHF. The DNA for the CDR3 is TGCATTGCTAGAGGCAGGGAAATCAATCAGCCCCAGCATTTT.

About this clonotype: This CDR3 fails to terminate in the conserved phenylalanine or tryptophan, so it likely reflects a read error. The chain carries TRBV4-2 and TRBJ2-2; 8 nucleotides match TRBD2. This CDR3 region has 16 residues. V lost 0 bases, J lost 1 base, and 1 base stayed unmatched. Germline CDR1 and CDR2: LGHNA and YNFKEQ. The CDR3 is CASSQDTSGNTGELFS. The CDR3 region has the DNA TGTGCCAGCAGCCAAGATACTAGCGGGAACACCGGGGAGCTGTTTTCT.

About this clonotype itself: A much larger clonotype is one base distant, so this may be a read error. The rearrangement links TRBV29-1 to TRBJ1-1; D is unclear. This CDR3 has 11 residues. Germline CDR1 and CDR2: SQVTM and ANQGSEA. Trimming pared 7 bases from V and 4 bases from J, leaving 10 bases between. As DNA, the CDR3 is TGCAGCGCTTCGGTGAGCACTGAAGCTTTCTTT. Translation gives CSASVSTEAFF.

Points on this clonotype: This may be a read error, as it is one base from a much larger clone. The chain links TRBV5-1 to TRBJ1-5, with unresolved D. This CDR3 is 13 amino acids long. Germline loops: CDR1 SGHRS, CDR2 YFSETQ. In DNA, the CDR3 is TGCGCCACCTCGGAGGGCCCAGGTCAGCCCCAGCGTTTT. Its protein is CATSEGPGQPQRF.

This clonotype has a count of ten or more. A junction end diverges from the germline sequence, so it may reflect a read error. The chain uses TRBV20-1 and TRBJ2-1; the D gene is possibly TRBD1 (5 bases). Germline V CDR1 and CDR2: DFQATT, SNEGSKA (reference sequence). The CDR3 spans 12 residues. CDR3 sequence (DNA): TGCAGTGCGAGAGCAGGGATGGATGAGCAGTTCTTC. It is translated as CSARAGMDEQFF.

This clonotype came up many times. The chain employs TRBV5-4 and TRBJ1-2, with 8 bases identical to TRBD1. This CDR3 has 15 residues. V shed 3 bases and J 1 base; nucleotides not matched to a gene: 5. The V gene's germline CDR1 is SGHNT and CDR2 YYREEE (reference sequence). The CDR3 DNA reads TGTGCCAGCAGCTATGGGGACAGGATTAACTATGGCTACACCTTC. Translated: CASSYGDRINYGYTF.

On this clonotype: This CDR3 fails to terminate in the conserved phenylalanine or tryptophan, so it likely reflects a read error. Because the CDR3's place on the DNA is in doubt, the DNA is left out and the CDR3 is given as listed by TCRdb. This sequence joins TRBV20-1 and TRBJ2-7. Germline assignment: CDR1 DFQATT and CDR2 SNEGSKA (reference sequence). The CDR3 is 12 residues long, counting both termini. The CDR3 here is CSARDPLNEQYL.

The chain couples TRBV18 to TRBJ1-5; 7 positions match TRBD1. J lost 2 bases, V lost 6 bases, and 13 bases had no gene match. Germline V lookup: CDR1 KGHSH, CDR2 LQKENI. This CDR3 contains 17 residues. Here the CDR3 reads CASSPTQGQAGNQPQHF. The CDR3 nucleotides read TGTGCCAGCTCGCCCACACAGGGGCAGGCGGGCAATCAGCCCCAGCATTTT. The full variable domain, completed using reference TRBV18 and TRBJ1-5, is NAGVMQNPRHLVRRRGQEARLRCSPMKGHSHVYWYRQLPEEGLKFMVYLQKENIIDESGMPKERFSAEFPKEGPSILRIQQVVRGDSAAYFCASSPTQGQAGNQPQHFGDGTRLSIL.

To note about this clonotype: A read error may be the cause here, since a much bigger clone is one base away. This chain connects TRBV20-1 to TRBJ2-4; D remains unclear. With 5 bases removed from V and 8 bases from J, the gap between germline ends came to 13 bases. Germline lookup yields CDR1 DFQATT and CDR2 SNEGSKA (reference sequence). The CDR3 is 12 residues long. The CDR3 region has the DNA TGCAGTGCTTTAGTCGAATGGGACATTCAGTACTTC. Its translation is CSALVEWDIQYF.

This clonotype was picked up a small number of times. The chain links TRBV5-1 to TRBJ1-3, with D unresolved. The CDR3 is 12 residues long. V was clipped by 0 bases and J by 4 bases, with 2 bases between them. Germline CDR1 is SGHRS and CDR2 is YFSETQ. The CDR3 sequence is CASSLEGNTIYF. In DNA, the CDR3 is TGCGCCAGCAGCTTGGAGGGAAACACCATATATTTT. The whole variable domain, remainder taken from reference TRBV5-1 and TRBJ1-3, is KAGVTQTPRYLIKTRGQQVTLSCSPISGHRSVSWYQQTPGQGLQFLFEYFSETQRNKGNFPGRFSGRQFSNSRSEMNVSTLELGDSALYLCASSLEGNTIYFGEGSWLTVV.

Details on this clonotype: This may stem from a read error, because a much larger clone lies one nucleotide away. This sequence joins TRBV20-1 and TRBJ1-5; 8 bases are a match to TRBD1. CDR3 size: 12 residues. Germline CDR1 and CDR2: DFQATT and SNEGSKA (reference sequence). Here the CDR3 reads CSAGQGSQLQHF. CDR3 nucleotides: TGCAGTGCCGGACAGGGAAGTCAGCTCCAGCATTTT.